These T cell receptor beta chains were read from a single sample in a study of blood T cell repertoires in COVID-19. The data were produced by immunoSEQ multiplex PCR, yet TCRdb's version contains in-frame clones alone and is incomplete. The table has 200,000 to 250,000 clones, around 90% seen once; the top ten hold roughly 3%. The sample was peripheral blood. Receptor source: a man aged 60-69 years with acute or convalescent COVID-19. The CDR3 runs from the conserved cysteine through the conserved F or W. Fields, in order: J gene, V gene, clone size, D gene, CDR3 protein, CDR3 DNA. A D gene is named only where the DNA matches it firmly. Size is omitted from some rows. Given values are once, few, many or a class for expanded clones.

J: TRBJ1-1
V: TRBV6-5
size: NA
D: TRBD1
CDR3: CASRGQPSVNTEAFF
DNA: TGTGCCAGCAGGGGACAGCCATCTGTGAACACTGAAGCTTTCTTT

J: TRBJ2-2
V: TRBV12-5
size: NA
D: TRBD1
CDR3: CASGPGTGGLLLNTGELFF
DNA: TGTGCTAGTGGTCCCGGGACAGGGGGCCTACTCTTAAACACCGGGGAGCTGTTTTTT

J: TRBJ1-6
V: TRBV5-5
size: NA
D: TRBD1
CDR3: CASSSGQGARSPLHF
DNA: TGTGCCAGCAGCTCGGGACAGGGGGCGAGATCACCCCTCCACTTT

J: TRBJ2-7
V: TRBV3-1/TRBV3-2
size: NA
D: TRBD2
CDR3: CASSLKGTSSSFF
DNA: TGTGCCAGCAGCCTGAAGGGGACTAGCAGCTCTTTCTTC

J: TRBJ1-2
V: TRBV28
size: NA
D: TRBD1
CDR3: CASRSTGGARRYGYTF
DNA: TGTGCCAGCAGAAGTACAGGGGGCGCGCGTCGGTATGGCTACACCTTC

J: TRBJ2-7
V: TRBV9
size: NA
D: NA
CDR3: CASSVAEGGYEQYF
DNA: TGTGCCAGCAGCGTAGCCGAAGGGGGCTACGAGCAGTACTTC

J: TRBJ2-7
V: TRBV27
size: NA
D: NA
CDR3: CASSWNAAGTSYEQYF
DNA: TGTGCCAGCAGCTGGAACGCGGCCGGGACATCCTACGAGCAGTACTTC

J: TRBJ2-6
V: TRBV28
size: NA
D: TRBD1
CDR3: CASSPPQGDSGANVLTF
DNA: TGTGCCAGCAGTCCCCCACAGGGGGACTCTGGGGCCAACGTCCTGACTTTC

J: TRBJ1-2
V: TRBV19
size: once
D: NA
CDR3: CASSTDRRIYGYTF
DNA: TGTGCCAGTAGTACCGACAGGCGAATCTATGGCTACACCTTC

J: TRBJ2-7
V: TRBV14
size: NA
D: TRBD2
CDR3: CASSPLTSGGFHEQYF
DNA: TGTGCCAGCAGCCCCCTTACTAGCGGGGGGTTCCACGAGCAGTACTTC

J: TRBJ1-5
V: TRBV5-8
size: many
D: TRBD1
CDR3: CASSEPGQGAGYSNQPQHF
DNA: TGTGCCAGCAGCGAGCCGGGACAGGGGGCCGGGTATAGCAATCAGCCCCAGCATTTT

J: TRBJ1-1
V: TRBV9
size: once
D: NA
CDR3: CASSVGYRERMDTEAFF
DNA: TGTGCCAGCAGCGTAGGGTACAGGGAGAGGATGGACACTGAAGCTTTCTTT

J: TRBJ2-7
V: TRBV28
size: NA
D: NA
CDR3: CASSFSGPGYF
DNA: TGTGCCAGCAGTTTTTCCGGCCCAGGGTACTTC

J: TRBJ2-2
V: TRBV18
size: NA
D: NA
CDR3: CASSYRTAKNTGELFF
DNA: TGTGCCAGCTCGTACCGGACAGCCAAGAACACCGGGGAGCTGTTTTTT

J: TRBJ1-1
V: TRBV5-1
size: NA
D: NA
CDR3: CASSLISTEAFF
DNA: TGCGCCAGCAGCTTGATCAGCACTGAAGCTTTCTTT

J: TRBJ2-5
V: TRBV19
size: NA
D: NA
CDR3: CASSTTGSRGAQYF
DNA: TGTGCCAGTAGTACAACAGGGTCCCGAGGGGCCCAGTACTTC

J: TRBJ1-2
V: TRBV19
size: NA
D: NA
CDR3: CASSIVPPRDGYTF
DNA: TGTGCCAGTAGTATAGTCCCCCCCAGGGATGGCTACACCTTC

J: TRBJ1-1
V: TRBV13
size: NA
D: NA
CDR3: CASSFTTGMNTEAFF
DNA: TGTGCCAGCAGCTTCACGACAGGCATGAACACTGAAGCTTTCTTT

J: TRBJ1-4
V: TRBV12-2
size: once
D: NA
CDR3: CASRLESFGAGTGYEKLFF
DNA: NA

J: TRBJ2-7
V: TRBV3-1/TRBV3-2
size: NA
D: NA
CDR3: CASSQGSLSSYEQYF
DNA: TGTGCCAGCAGCCAAGGGTCCCTGAGCTCCTACGAGCAGTACTTC

J: TRBJ2-7
V: TRBV10-1
size: once
D: TRBD1
CDR3: CASSEVQGGEQYF
DNA: TGCGCCAGCAGTGAGGTACAGGGGGGCGAGCAGTACTTC

J: TRBJ1-1
V: TRBV6-5
size: NA
D: TRBD1
CDR3: CASSSTGTNTEAFF
DNA: TGTGCCAGCAGTTCGACAGGGACCAACACTGAAGCTTTCTTT

J: TRBJ2-3
V: TRBV12-3/TRBV12-4
size: NA
D: NA
CDR3: CASSPSRDTQYF
DNA: TGTGCCAGCAGCCCATCTAGAGATACGCAGTATTTT

J: TRBJ2-7
V: TRBV6-2/TRBV6-3
size: NA
D: NA
CDR3: CASSINTGLSYEQYF
DNA: TGTGCCAGCAGTATCAATACAGGCCTCTCCTACGAGCAGTACTTC

J: TRBJ1-2
V: TRBV14
size: NA
D: NA
CDR3: CASSQRIYGYTF
DNA: TGTGCCAGCAGCCAGAGGATCTATGGCTACACCTTC

J: TRBJ1-1
V: TRBV14
size: NA
D: NA
CDR3: CASSQLGRGTEAFF
DNA: TGTGCCAGCAGCCAGTTGGGGAGGGGCACTGAAGCTTTCTTT

J: TRBJ2-7
V: TRBV5-5
size: NA
D: NA
CDR3: CASSLGLGVVYEQYF
DNA: TGTGCCAGCAGCTTAGGTCTCGGGGTAGTTTACGAGCAGTACTTC

J: TRBJ1-5
V: TRBV11-2
size: NA
D: TRBD1
CDR3: CASSLTGGFEQPQHF
DNA: TGTGCCAGCAGTTTGACAGGGGGATTTGAGCAGCCCCAGCATTTT

J: TRBJ2-5
V: TRBV24-1
size: NA
D: TRBD2
CDR3: CATSDSRLAGARGETQYF
DNA: TGTGCCACCAGTGATTCCCGACTAGCGGGGGCCCGAGGGGAGACCCAGTACTTC

J: TRBJ2-5
V: TRBV12-2
size: NA
D: NA
CDR3: CASRLARVSGGAETQYF
DNA: TGTGCAAGTCGCTTAGCGCGTGTTAGCGGGGGGGCAGAGACCCAGTACTTC

J: TRBJ2-7
V: TRBV7-3
size: NA
D: NA
CDR3: CASSLTEAGPYEQYF
DNA: TGTGCCAGCAGCTTAACGGAGGCCGGCCCCTACGAGCAGTACTTC

J: TRBJ1-6
V: TRBV5-6
size: NA
D: NA
CDR3: CASSPEGGRTYNSPLHF
DNA: TGTGCCAGCAGCCCCGAAGGGGGTAGGACCTATAATTCACCCCTCCACTTT

J: TRBJ2-1
V: TRBV5-1
size: once
D: NA
CDR3: CASSHGLSPLTNEQFF
DNA: TGCGCCAGCAGCCACGGACTTTCACCCCTGACAAATGAGCAGTTCTTC